This T cell receptor (beta chain) was sequenced in a study of response to subunit inactivated influenza vaccine. Study-wide findings and caveats: Few additional T cells are recruited per seasonal influenza vaccination, authors suggested.

TCRdb redid the calling of the RT-PCR reads with MiXCR, one entry per CDR3 protein. Of roughly 520,000 distinct CDR3 sequences in the sample, around 25% were seen once. The V gene's germline CDR1 is DFQATT and CDR2 SNEGSKA (reference sequence). The CDR3 has 12 residues. V lost 4 bases, J lost 5 bases, and 11 bases lay in between. Of note for this clonotype: Its antigen remains unidentified.

The TCR was taken from a man aged 45 to 65 who received an inactivated influenza vaccine. Sequencing used CD4+ T cells sorted from PBMCs, obtained about 5 days after vaccination. The V call is TRBV20-1, the J call TRBJ2-5; tentatively, D is TRBD1 (5 bases). The CDR3 here is CSATGSRETQYF. DNA for the CDR3: TGCAGTGCTACAGGGTCGCGGGAGACCCAGTACTTC.